The 20 T cell receptor beta chains reported below all come from one sample, sequenced in a study of T-cell memory formation after mild COVID-19. TCRdb called the 5' RACE reads again in MiXCR, with one record for every CDR3 protein. The data hold approximately 450,000 distinct CDR3 sequences, with roughly 18% observed a single time. The sample taken for sequencing was PBMCs or a T cell subset sorted from them (not recorded which). The origin of the receptors is an adult woman who had mild COVID-19 (a few samples of this study predate the infection). Cell type and time point are not known.

The chain combines TRBV19 with TRBJ1-1; D possibly corresponds to TRBD1 (5 bases). CDR1 is LNHDA, CDR2 SQIVND, per germline (reference sequence). Trimming shortened V by 6 bases and J by 3 bases, and 14 bases separated the two germline ends. The length of the CDR3 is 14 residues. The CDR3 DNA reads as TGTGCCAGTAGGGCACGAGGGGCTGACACTGAAGCTTTCTTT. Translation: CASRARGADTEAFF.

This clonotype has ten or more counts. CDR3 in amino acids: CASSPGNSGANVLTF. As DNA, the CDR3 is TGTGCCAGCTCACCAGGGAATTCTGGGGCCAACGTCCTGACTTTC. The chain links TRBV18 to TRBJ2-6; D is undetermined. This CDR3 region has 15 residues. With 2 bases removed from V and 1 base from J, the gap between germline ends came to 6 bases. Germline-derived CDR1 and CDR2 are KGHSH and LQKENI.

This clonotype was seen only a few times. The V gene is TRBV9, the J gene TRBJ2-7; 13 positions agree with TRBD2. Germline V gene lookup returns CDR1 SGDLS and CDR2 YYNGEE. CDR3 size: 15 residues. After removal of 0 bases from V and 6 bases from J, the junction contained 3 bases not matched to a gene. The CDR3 region has the DNA TGTGCCAGCAGCGTAGGACTAGCGGGAGGAAGCGAGCAGTACTTC. As protein: CASSVGLAGGSEQYF.

Only a few counts were recorded for this clonotype. The chain uses TRBV12-3 or TRBV12-4 and TRBJ2-1, with unresolved D. The CDR3 totals 13 residues. The V gene lost 4 bases and the J gene lost 9 bases, with 13 bases spanning the gap. The CDR3 sequence: CASSSGSVSEQFF. The CDR3 DNA reads as TGTGCCAGCAGTTCAGGTTCGGTCAGTGAGCAGTTCTTC.

This chain uses TRBV5-1 with TRBJ1-6; TRBD1 matches 9 bases. The germline CDR1 and CDR2 sequences are SGHRS and YFSETQ. The CDR3 contains 15 residues. J gave up 13 bases and V 6 bases, and 14 bases lay outside the gene matches. For the CDR3, the DNA is TGCGCCAGCACCTTCGGGGACAGGGTAGGTTCCCCCCTCCACTTT. Translated, it gives CASTFGDRVGSPLHF. Looking up the rest from reference TRBV5-1 and TRBJ1-6 gives the full variable domain: KAGVTQTPRYLIKTRGQQVTLSCSPISGHRSVSWYQQTPGQGLQFLFEYFSETQRNKGNFPGRFSGRQFSNSRSEMNVSTLELGDSALYLCASTFGDRVGSPLHFGNGTRLTVT.

The J gene is TRBJ2-7, the V gene TRBV19; D possibly matches TRBD1 or TRBD2 (5 bases each). Per germline, CDR1 LNHDA and CDR2 SQIVND (reference sequence). There are 16 residues in the CDR3. V lost 4 bases, J lost 1 base, and 17 bases lay in between. The chain's CDR3 is CASSTHGEGPSYEQYF. The CDR3 DNA is TGTGCCAGTAGTACGCACGGCGAGGGGCCATCCTACGAGCAGTACTTC.

The chain couples TRBV30 to TRBJ1-5; 7 bases are shared with TRBD1. This CDR3 is built from 13 residues. Germline values: CDR1 GTSNPN, CDR2 SVGIG (reference sequence). V lost 2 bases and J lost 4; bases outside the gene matches: 2. DNA of the CDR3: TGTGCCTGGAGTCCAGGGGGGAATCAGCCCCAGCATTTT. Translated: CAWSPGGNQPQHF.

This chain uses TRBV2 with TRBJ2-7; D perhaps matches TRBD2 (5 bases). CDR3 length equals 14 residues. The germline V gene encodes CDR1 SNHLY and CDR2 FYNNEI. The V and J ends lost 0 bases and 4 bases respectively, with 10 bases between them. CDR3 sequence: CASSEARSGYEQYF. The CDR3 region has the DNA TGTGCCAGCAGTGAAGCGCGGTCGGGGTACGAGCAGTACTTC.

The gene calls are TRBV27 and TRBJ2-7, with D hard to call. CDR3 length: 13 residues. V was cut by 3 bases and J by 2 bases, with 8 bases left in between. In germline, CDR1 is MNHEY, CDR2 SMNVEV (reference sequence). CDR3 DNA: TGTGCCAGCAGTTTCAGTTCAGCCTACGAGCAGTACTTC. The encoded protein is CASSFSSAYEQYF.

The chain uses TRBV28 and TRBJ1-1; TRBD1 aligns across 8 bases. The trim removed 7 bases at V and 3 bases at J, leaving 4 bases unmatched. CDR3 length: 13 residues. Germline CDR1 is MDHEN and CDR2 is SYDVKM. CDR3 in DNA: TGTGCCAGCATGGCGGGACAGGACACTGAAGCTTTCTTT. It is translated as CASMAGQDTEAFF.

The CDR3 reads CASRPPGQDYGYTF. The CDR3 DNA follows: TGTGCCAGCAGACCCCCAGGGCAGGACTATGGCTACACCTTC. The chain has TRBV6-5 and TRBJ1-2; the D gene is possibly TRBD1 (5 bases). The CDR3 contains 14 residues. V lost 6 bases to trimming and J lost 3 bases, with 14 bases between them. Germline V gene data show CDR1 as MNHEY and CDR2 as SVGAGI.

V gene TRBV12-3 or TRBV12-4 combines with J gene TRBJ2-2; D is ambiguous. This CDR3 has 12 amino acids. Trimming took off 6 bases at V and 6 bases at J, with 8 bases between the two ends. Here the CDR3 DNA reads TGTGCCAGCAGAAGGTGGCCCGGGGAGCTGTTTTTT. As protein: CASRRWPGELFF.

This clonotype was detected a few times. The rearrangement uses TRBV4-3 and TRBJ2-1; D might be TRBD1 (5 bases). CDR1 and CDR2 from the germline V gene are LGHNA and YSLEER. Trimming removed 5 bases from V and 4 bases from J, with 15 bases in between. The CDR3 is made up of 15 amino acids. CDR3 bases: TGCGCCAGCAGCGCTGAGACAGCGAGGTACAATGAGCAGTTCTTC. It codes for CASSAETARYNEQFF.

V and J are TRBV12-3 or TRBV12-4 and TRBJ2-3; 12 positions match TRBD2. V gave up 8 bases and J gave up 1 base; unmatched junction bases: 4. This CDR3 has 15 amino acids. DNA for the CDR3: TGTGCCAGCTTTCCTAGCGGGGGGGGCACAGATACGCAGTATTTT. Its translation is CASFPSGGGTDTQYF.

The DNA of the CDR3 is TGTGCCAGCAGCTCCCTAACAGGACTAGCGGGAGTGTACGAGCAGTACTTC. Its translation is CASSSLTGLAGVYEQYF. The chain employs TRBV7-9 and TRBJ2-7; 13 bases fit TRBD2. The CDR3 spans 17 residues. Germline lookup yields CDR1 SEHNR and CDR2 FQNEAQ (reference sequence). V was pared by 4 bases and J by 4 bases, with 10 bases of the junction left unmatched.

In this sample, this clonotype turned up many times. The chain joins TRBV20-1 to TRBJ2-1, with TRBD2 matching over 11 bases. The trim removed 6 bases at V and 1 base at J, leaving 5 bases unmatched. The germline CDR1 and CDR2 sequences are DFQATT and SNEGSKA (reference sequence). CDR3 length equals 15 residues. CDR3 in amino acids: CSARPSGGSYNEQFF. The CDR3 bases are TGCAGTGCAAGGCCTAGCGGGGGGTCCTACAATGAGCAGTTCTTC.

The chain couples TRBV10-3 to TRBJ2-2; 10 nucleotides agree with TRBD1. With V trimmed by 9 bases and J by 6 bases, 4 bases remained unmatched. The germline CDR1 and CDR2 sequences are ENHRY and SYGVKD. CDR3 size: 13 residues. The DNA of the CDR3 is TGTGCCATGGGACAGGGGCTCGCCGGGGAGCTGTTTTTT. It yields the protein CAMGQGLAGELFF.

This clonotype was counted between two and nine times. The genes are TRBV20-1 and TRBJ1-5, with a weak D call TRBD1 (6 bases). The V and J ends lost 5 bases and 4 bases respectively, with 18 bases between them. The CDR3 totals 15 residues. Germline loops: CDR1 DFQATT, CDR2 SNEGSKA (reference sequence). CDR3 sequence reads: CSASPGQRVNQPQHF. In DNA, the CDR3 is TGCAGTGCTTCCCCCGGACAGAGGGTAAATCAGCCCCAGCATTTT.

This clonotype was counted only a few times. The chain combines TRBV3-1 with TRBJ1-1; no definite D call. Germline V CDR1 and CDR2: LGHDT, YNNKEL (reference sequence). The ends were cut back, 4 bases at V and 1 base at J, with 13 bases in the middle. CDR3 length equals 15 residues. The CDR3 DNA reads as TGTGCCAGCAGCCGATGGACCCCGAAGAACACTGAAGCTTTCTTT. It specifies CASSRWTPKNTEAFF.

This clonotype was seen only a few times. The chain carries TRBV4-1 and TRBJ2-7; the D gene is possibly TRBD2 (7 bases). Trimming left V 1 base short and J 7 bases short, with 17 bases between. There are 15 residues in the CDR3. Germline V lookup: CDR1 MGHRA, CDR2 YSYEKL. CDR3 sequence: CASSQVWGGAGEQYF. For the CDR3, the DNA is TGCGCCAGCAGCCAAGTATGGGGGGGGGCCGGAGAGCAGTACTTC.